The clone carrying this T cell receptor (beta chain) was observed at least ten times. Its specificity is not known. This sample is drawn from a study of T-cell reconstitution after alpha-beta-depleted transplantation in children. TCRbeta library construction was performed incorporating unique molecular identifiers. TCRdb reprocessed the PCR reads with MiXCR, giving one entry per CDR3 protein. Counted here are some 300,000 distinct CDR3 sequences, nearly 8% occurring once; the ten biggest clones make up approximately 8.6%. Study outcomes and limitations: Some patients owed their high day-60 TCRbeta diversity to surviving recipient T cells and thymic progenitors. Most T-cell counts and diversity one year after the transplant came from T cells that were newly produced.

V lost 9 bases and J lost 9; bases outside the gene matches: 12. Germline V CDR1 and CDR2: SNHLY, FYNNEI. CDR3 size: 13 residues. This specimen consisted of peripheral blood, obtained 360 days after TCRalphabeta/CD19-depleted stem cell transplant. This receptor was obtained from a female patient between 2 and 15 years old who had a stem cell transplant for Fanconi anemia, so the T cells may come from the graft donor. The V gene is TRBV2, the J gene TRBJ2-7, with 9 nucleotides matching TRBD1. The CDR3 reads CASSTGGEAGQYF. CDR3 nucleotides: TGTGCCAGTTCTACAGGGGGCGAAGCCGGGCAGTACTTC.